This TCR beta chain was identified during a study of cytomegalovirus exposure and HLA in healthy donors. This clone has only one observation. Its matching antigen is unknown. Regarding donors, all were healthy bone marrow donors. This CDR3 has 15 residues. The germline V gene encodes CDR1 SGDLS and CDR2 YYNGEE. V shed 0 bases and J shed 4 bases, with 13 bases lying between them. PCR amplification relied on 60 Vbeta primers (plus 13 Jbeta primers). Assay used: immunoSEQ multiplex PCR; TCRdb lists only in-frame clones, some missing. The sample has roughly 120,000 clones, about 70% seen once. Study-level points and caveats: Within an earlier analysis, most TCR beta V segments proved productive either about 87% or about 30% of the time.

Sequencing input: PBMCs. J is TRBJ2-5 and V is TRBV9; maybe TRBD2 (5 bases). The TCR originated in a woman in her thirties or forties in good health and CMV-seronegative. The CDR3 spells CASSVGAREGETQYF. CDR3 DNA sequence: TGTGCCAGCAGCGTAGGTGCTCGAGAGGGAGAGACCCAGTACTTC. The complete variable domain, with remaining parts taken from reference TRBV9 and TRBJ2-5, reads DSGVTQTPKHLITATGQRVTLRCSPRSGDLSVYWYQQSLDQGLQFLIQYYNGEERAKGNILERFSAQQFPDLHSELNLSSLELGDSALYFCASSVGAREGETQYFGPGTRLLVL.